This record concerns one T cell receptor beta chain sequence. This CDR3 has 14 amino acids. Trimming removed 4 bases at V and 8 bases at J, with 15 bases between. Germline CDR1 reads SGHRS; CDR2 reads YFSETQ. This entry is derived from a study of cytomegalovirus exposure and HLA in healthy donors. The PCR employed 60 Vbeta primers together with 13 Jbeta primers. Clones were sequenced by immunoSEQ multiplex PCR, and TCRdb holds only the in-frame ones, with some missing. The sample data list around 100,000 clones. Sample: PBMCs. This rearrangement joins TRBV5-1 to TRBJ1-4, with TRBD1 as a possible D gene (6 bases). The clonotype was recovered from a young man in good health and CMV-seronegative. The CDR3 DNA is TGCGCCAGCAGCCATACAGGGAGGGAAGAAAAACTGTTTTTT. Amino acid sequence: CASSHTGREEKLFF.